This is a list of T cell receptor beta chains from one sample in a study of blood T cell repertoires in COVID-19. Assay: immunoSEQ multiplex PCR; the TCRdb copy retains only in-frame clones and omits some. The table lists 95,000 to 150,000 clones, roughly 77% of them singletons. The sample comprised peripheral blood. These TCRs come from a man aged 60 to 75 with active or convalescent COVID-19. Each CDR3 is given with its conserved first and last residue. D genes are given only for firm matches. Clone size, where shown, is once, few, many, or a class for clones that have expanded.

V: TRBV10-3; D: TRBD2; size: -; J: TRBJ2-3; CDR3: CAISGTSGRALWSTDTQYF; DNA: TGTGCCATCTCCGGGACTAGCGGGAGGGCCCTATGGAGCACAGATACGCAGTATTTT
V: TRBV2; D: -; size: -; J: TRBJ2-7; CDR3: CASTQPLAYEQYF; DNA: TGTGCCAGCACCCAGCCTCTAGCCTACGAGCAGTACTTC
V: TRBV6-5; D: TRBD2; size: -; J: TRBJ2-1; CDR3: CASSSYSGRGNEQFF; DNA: TGTGCCAGCAGTTCGTACAGCGGGAGGGGCAATGAGCAGTTCTTC
V: TRBV27; D: -; size: -; J: TRBJ2-5; CDR3: CASSFQGRETQYF; DNA: TGTGCCAGCAGTTTTCAGGGGAGAGAGACCCAGTACTTC
V: TRBV18; D: TRBD1; size: once; J: TRBJ2-7; CDR3: CASSPQRTGVNPGQYF; DNA: TGTGCCAGCTCACCACAACGGACAGGCGTTAATCCCGGGCAGTACTTC
V: TRBV18; D: -; size: -; J: TRBJ2-1; CDR3: CASSPQATGLYNEQFF; DNA: TGTGCCAGCTCACCCCAAGCGACAGGATTATACAATGAGCAGTTCTTC
V: TRBV7-9; D: TRBD1; size: -; J: TRBJ2-7; CDR3: CASSPTGMSSYEQYF; DNA: TGTGCCAGCAGCCCGACAGGGATGAGCTCCTACGAGCAGTACTTC
V: TRBV5-8; D: TRBD1; size: few; J: TRBJ2-2; CDR3: CASSSRTGGNGELFF; DNA: TGTGCCAGCAGCTCCCGGACAGGGGGCAACGGGGAGCTGTTTTTT
V: TRBV28; D: TRBD1; size: -; J: TRBJ2-1; CDR3: CASIPGGWAGFNEQFF; DNA: TGTGCCAGCATCCCAGGGGGTTGGGCAGGGTTCAATGAGCAGTTCTTC
V: TRBV3-1/TRBV3-2; D: -; size: -; J: TRBJ2-7; CDR3: CASSPGLRHEQYF; DNA: TGTGCCAGCAGCCCCGGACTACGCCACGAGCAGTACTTC
V: TRBV5-4; D: TRBD1; size: -; J: TRBJ2-7; CDR3: CASSPGTALPYEQYF; DNA: TGTGCCAGCAGCCCAGGGACAGCTTTACCCTACGAGCAGTACTTC
V: TRBV6-2/TRBV6-3; D: TRBD2; size: -; J: TRBJ2-7; CDR3: CASSPPLAGGPSYYEQYF; DNA: TGTGCCAGCAGTCCGCCCCTTGCGGGAGGGCCGTCCTACTACGAGCAGTACTTC
V: TRBV19; D: -; size: once; J: TRBJ2-3; CDR3: CASSIGGPDTQYF; DNA: TGTGCCAGTAGTATAGGGGGCCCCGATACGCAGTATTTT
V: TRBV27; D: TRBD1; size: few; J: TRBJ1-2; CDR3: CASSLRDSTNYGYTF; DNA: TGTGCCAGCAGTTTACGGGACAGCACTAACTATGGCTACACCTTC
V: TRBV3-1/TRBV3-2; D: -; size: -; J: TRBJ2-7; CDR3: CASSQDPEKLRYEQYF; DNA: TGTGCCAGCAGCCAAGATCCCGAGAAACTCCGCTACGAGCAGTACTTC
V: TRBV6-2/TRBV6-3; D: -; size: many; J: TRBJ2-1; CDR3: CASSYSIGDSHNEQFF; DNA: TGTGCCAGCAGTTACTCGATAGGGGACTCCCACAATGAGCAGTTCTTC
V: TRBV10-3; D: TRBD1; size: -; J: TRBJ2-6; CDR3: CAISPGTGGAEGANVLTF; DNA: TGTGCCATCAGCCCAGGGACAGGGGGCGCGGAGGGGGCCAACGTCCTGACTTTC
V: TRBV14; D: -; size: -; J: TRBJ2-3; CDR3: CASGPGAGTDTQYF; DNA: TGTGCCAGCGGACCAGGGGCGGGCACAGATACGCAGTATTTT
V: TRBV4-1; D: TRBD1; size: -; J: TRBJ1-5; CDR3: CASSHPDRERQPQHF; DNA: TGCGCCAGCAGCCACCCCGACAGGGAGCGTCAGCCCCAGCATTTT
V: TRBV18; D: -; size: -; J: TRBJ2-7; CDR3: CASSPRRTATYEQYF; DNA: TGTGCCAGCTCACCACGGAGGACAGCGACCTACGAGCAGTACTTC
V: TRBV18; D: TRBD1; size: -; J: TRBJ2-7; CDR3: CASSTTGDEQYF; DNA: TGTGCCAGCTCAACGACAGGGGACGAGCAGTACTTC
V: TRBV3-1/TRBV3-2; D: -; size: once; J: TRBJ2-7; CDR3: CASSLYATAYEQYF; DNA: TGTGCCAGCAGCCTGTATGCGACAGCCTACGAGCAGTACTTC
V: TRBV24-1; D: -; size: -; J: TRBJ2-1; CDR3: CATSDWARGTNEQFF; DNA: TGTGCCACCAGTGATTGGGCCAGGGGGACTAATGAGCAGTTCTTC
V: TRBV24-1; D: -; size: -; J: TRBJ2-3; CDR3: CATSDSGDGGTQYF; DNA: TGTGCCACCAGTGATTCAGGTGACGGGGGTACGCAGTATTTT
V: TRBV19; D: TRBD1; size: few; J: TRBJ2-5; CDR3: CASSGQGMVETQYF; DNA: TGTGCCAGTAGTGGACAGGGCATGGTAGAGACCCAGTACTTC
V: TRBV15; D: TRBD1; size: once; J: TRBJ2-1; CDR3: CATSRPGQGANEQFF; DNA: TGTGCCACCAGTAGACCGGGACAGGGGGCGAATGAGCAGTTCTTC
V: TRBV2; D: TRBD1; size: -; J: TRBJ2-7; CDR3: CASMGKGAPSSYEQYF; DNA: TGTGCCAGCATGGGGAAGGGGGCCCCGAGCTCCTACGAGCAGTACTTC
V: TRBV5-1; D: -; size: -; J: TRBJ2-1; CDR3: CASSLALRVKDNEQFF; DNA: TGCGCCAGCAGCTTGGCCCTCAGGGTAAAGGACAATGAGCAGTTCTTC
V: TRBV5-4; D: TRBD2; size: -; J: TRBJ2-7; CDR3: CASSSTSGINEQYF; DNA: TGTGCCAGCAGCTCCACTAGCGGGATAAACGAGCAGTACTTC
V: TRBV15; D: TRBD1; size: -; J: TRBJ2-7; CDR3: CATSREVEQGQGPIDYEQYF; DNA: TGTGCCACCAGCAGAGAGGTCGAACAGGGACAGGGCCCTATTGATTACGAGCAGTACTTC
V: TRBV12-3/TRBV12-4; D: -; size: -; J: TRBJ2-3; CDR3: CASSLITDTQYF; DNA: TGTGCCAGCAGTTTAATAACAGATACGCAGTATTTT
V: TRBV9; D: -; size: few; J: TRBJ2-2; CDR3: CASSVSGSNTGELFF; DNA: TGTGCCAGCAGCGTATCCGGGTCGAACACCGGGGAGCTGTTTTTT
V: TRBV6-5; D: -; size: -; J: TRBJ2-3; CDR3: CASSYYRGTDTQYF; DNA: TGTGCCAGCAGTTACTACCGGGGCACAGATACGCAGTATTTT
V: TRBV5-1; D: TRBD2; size: -; J: TRBJ2-2; CDR3: CASSVTSGSSGELFF; DNA: TGCGCCAGCAGCGTGACTAGCGGGAGTTCCGGGGAGCTGTTTTTT
V: TRBV6-5; D: -; size: -; J: TRBJ2-7; CDR3: CASSYVLRNSYEQYF; DNA: TGTGCCAGCAGTTACGTACTACGGAACTCCTACGAGCAGTACTTC